Presented here are 3 T cell receptor beta chains from one specimen sequenced in a study of vaccination effects on CD4 cells after COVID-19 (dated by TCRdb to the early 2020s). The ViraFEST assay stimulated PBMC with viral peptide pools and then used TCR sequencing to identify antigen-specific CD4+ T cell clonotypes by expansion. After around 11 days of culture, CD4+ T cells were isolated with the EasySep CD4+ T cell isolation kit. PCR-confirmed SARS-CoV-2 infection had occurred in convalescent patients between March and December 2020, before the Alpha, Beta and Delta variants emerged in the United States. Two doses of either the BNT162b2 or the mRNA-1273 mRNA SARS-CoV-2 vaccine were administered to participants. No antigen has been identified for these receptors. The method was the immunoSEQ multiplex PCR assay. Not all clones reach the TCRdb copy of this immuneACCESS table, which keeps in-frame sequences only. Checked studies attribute under half of the gap to unresolved V genes and leave the rest unexplained. This sample holds about 15,000 clones; 65% to 75% were observed only once. 20% of the sample lies in the top ten.

Sequencing was performed on CD4+ T cells from PBMCs cultured with SARS-CoV-2 spike peptides, taken after COVID-19 vaccination. The label giving this sample's cell subset or site can be read as: SARS-CoV-2 spike overlapping peptide pool stimulation. The source of these receptors is a human donor who had a prior SARS-CoV-2 infection.

The chain joins TRBV4-3 to TRBJ2-7, with D perhaps matching TRBD2 (5 bases). The CDR3 sequence is 13 residues long. Trimming removed 3 bases from V and 7 bases from J, with 13 bases in between. Germline CDR1 reads LGHNA; CDR2 reads YSLEER. The CDR3 nucleotides read TGCGCCAGCAGCCAGGAGATTACTAGTGAGCAGTACTTC. Its protein is CASSQEITSEQYF.

By its share, this clone is medium-sized. V and J are TRBV5-1 and TRBJ2-2; the match to TRBD2 covers 15 bases. Germline CDR1 is SGHRS and CDR2 is YFSETQ. After removal of 6 bases from V and 0 bases from J, the junction contained 6 bases not matched to a gene. The CDR3 spans 18 residues. In DNA, the CDR3 is TGCGCCAGCACCAAGGGGACTAGCGGGGGGCCGAACACCGGGGAGCTGTTTTTT. It encodes CASTKGTSGGPNTGELFF.

In its sample, this clone was seen a few times. The rearrangement links TRBV7-9 to TRBJ2-2; D is ambiguous. Germline CDR1 and CDR2: SEHNR and FQNEAQ (reference sequence). Trimming left V 5 bases short and J 7 bases short, with 14 bases between. The CDR3 has 14 amino acids. The CDR3 nucleotides are TGTGCCAGCAGCACCATAAAAAGTAGCGGGGAGCTGTTTTTT. Translating gives CASSTIKSSGELFF.